A single sample is the source of the 8 T cell receptor beta chains below, sequenced in a study of metastatic and nonmetastatic thyroid tumors. TCRdb re-clonotyped the PCR reads via MiXCR. The table lists roughly 55,000 clones, 15% to 20% of them singletons. All patients reached thyroid surgery having received no treatment beforehand. The sequencing input was blood. The receptors were gathered from a male donor with papillary thyroid cancer or a benign thyroid nodule (not recorded which). Some clones in this sample may be carry-over from other donors' samples.

There are many counts of this clone. This chain connects TRBV20-1 to TRBJ2-2; the D is unclear. The V end was cut by 0 bases, the J end by 10 bases, with 6 bases between. CDR1 and CDR2 (germline): DFQATT, SNEGSKA (reference sequence). The CDR3 is 11 residues long. CDR3 protein: CSARDTPELFF. The CDR3 DNA reads TGCAGTGCTAGAGACACCCCGGAGCTGTTTTTT.

There are a few counts of this clone. A clone one base away is much larger, so this may be a read error. The sample has other DNA sequences that encode this CDR3 too. The chain uses TRBV12-3 or TRBV12-4 and TRBJ2-3, with TRBD2 matching over 7 bases. CDR3 length: 15 amino acids. The CDR3 here is CASSFRSGGTDTQYF. The CDR3 DNA follows: TGTGCCAGCAGTTTTAGATCGGGAGGTACAGATACACAGTATTTT.

As for this clone: One end of the junction fails to match germline, which may point to a read error. The V call is TRBV11-2, the J call TRBJ1-5; D possibly corresponds to TRBD1 (6 bases). The CDR3 consists of 16 residues. CDR1 SGHAT and CDR2 FQNNGV come from the germline V gene. The CDR3 sequence: CTSSFPRDKRGSPQHF. CDR3 DNA sequence: TGTACCAGCAGCTTTCCTCGGGACAAGAGGGGATCGCCCCAGCATTTT.

As concerns this clone: A much larger clone lies one base from this, so it may be a read error. The V and J genes are TRBV9 and TRBJ2-6; 7 bases map to TRBD1. The CDR3 has 18 amino acids. Germline-derived CDR1 and CDR2 are SGDLS and YYNGEE. The CDR3 protein is CASSAQSLQGLGANFLTF. Here the CDR3 DNA reads TGTGCCAGCAGCGCACAAAGCCTACAGGGGTTGGGGGCCAACTTCCTGACTTTC. Drawing the rest from reference TRBV9 and TRBJ2-6, the complete variable domain is DSGVTQTPKHLITATGQRVTLRCSPRSGDLSVYWYQQSLDQGLQFLIQYYNGEERAKGNILERFSAQQFPDLHSELNLSSLELGDSALYFCASSAQSLQGLGANFLTFGAGSRLTVL.

This clone was recorded many times. The V call is TRBV19, the J call TRBJ2-1, with a possible D match to TRBD1 (6 bases). The CDR3 is 13 residues long. Trimming took 5 bases from V and 8 from J, leaving 13 bases between them. Germline V gene lookup returns CDR1 LNHDA and CDR2 SQIVND (reference sequence). CDR3 sequence reads: CASSLQGLHEQFF. CDR3 coding DNA: TGTGCCAGTAGTCTTCAGGGGTTGCATGAGCAGTTCTTC. Based on the CDR3 plus reference TRBV19 and TRBJ2-1, the full variable domain is DGGITQSPKYLFRKEGQNVTLSCEQNLNHDAMYWYRQDPGQGLRLIYYSQIVNDFQKGDIAEGYSVSREKKESFPLTVTSAQKNPTAFYLCASSLQGLHEQFFGPGTRLTVL.

This clone was seen many times. The chain joins TRBV11-2 to TRBJ2-1; tentatively, D is TRBD2 (6 bases). The CDR3 consists of 12 residues. Looked up from germline, CDR1 is SGHAT and CDR2 is FQNNGV. The ends were cut back, 1 base at V and 10 bases at J, with 8 bases in the middle. CDR3 nucleotide sequence: TGTGCCAGCAGCTTAGGGACTACGGAGCAGTTCTTC. The encoded protein is CASSLGTTEQFF.

This clone was seen ten or more times. V gene TRBV9 combines with J gene TRBJ2-5; D may correspond to TRBD1 or TRBD2 (6 bases each). This CDR3 contains 14 residues. Germline CDR1 SGDLS, CDR2 YYNGEE. V was clipped by 10 bases and J by 3 bases, with 19 bases between them. As DNA, the CDR3 is TGTGCCGCCAACAGGGAGGAGGAAAAAGAGACCCAGTACTTC. This translates into CAANREEEKETQYF.

In this sample, this clone turned up many times. The V and J genes are TRBV12-3 or TRBV12-4 and TRBJ1-2; the match to TRBD1 covers 7 bases. After removal of 7 bases from V and 3 bases from J, the junction contained 5 bases not matched to a gene. CDR3 length: 13 residues. The CDR3 sequence is CASKGGGDYGYTF. The CDR3, as DNA: TGTGCCAGCAAGGGAGGGGGCGACTATGGCTACACCTTC.